This T cell receptor beta chain originates from a study of Tregs in tolerant kidney transplant recipients. Study-wide results and limits: Tregs expanded with activated donor B cells seemed most donor-specific.

As concerns this clone: Its antigen remains unidentified.

This CDR3 has 16 residues. Trimming pared 4 bases from V and 0 bases from J, leaving 13 bases between. CDR1 is SGHRS and CDR2 is YFSETQ in the germline V gene. Assay: immunoSEQ multiplex PCR; the TCRdb copy retains only in-frame clones and omits some. This table holds about 66,000 clones, roughly 92% found once. The clonotype was recovered from a human donor who received a combined kidney and bone marrow transplant. The sample in question was CD8+ T cells from blood, obtained before the transplant. The chain has TRBV5-1 and TRBJ1-4; D is perhaps TRBD1 (6 bases). CDR3 sequence: CASSDTGSTTNEKLFF. CDR3 coding DNA: TGCGCCAGCAGCGACACAGGGTCGACAACTAATGAAAAACTGTTTTTT.